The 19 T cell receptor beta chains below were found in one sample sequenced in a study of shared clonotypes between healthy human individuals. Clones were read by immunoSEQ multiplex PCR, and TCRdb kept only the in-frame ones, dropping some. The sample comprises hundreds of thousands of clones, 55% to 85% of which are singletons, and around 1.8% rests with the top ten. The sequencing input was memory CD4+ T cells sorted from blood. The subset: CD45RA-negative fraction. These receptors all come from a woman in her 30s in good health.

The CDR3 DNA reads TGCGCCAGCAGCCCAACTGGGCGTACAGCTCGTCGGGAGACCCAGTACTTC. It yields the protein CASSPTGRTARRETQYF. This chain uses TRBV5-1 with TRBJ2-5, with no clear D. CDR1 is SGHRS, CDR2 YFSETQ, per germline. This CDR3 has 17 residues. Trimming removed 4 bases at V and 5 bases at J, with 24 bases between. The whole variable domain, filled in from reference TRBV5-1 and TRBJ2-5, reads KAGVTQTPRYLIKTRGQQVTLSCSPISGHRSVSWYQQTPGQGLQFLFEYFSETQRNKGNFPGRFSGRQFSNSRSEMNVSTLELGDSALYLCASSPTGRTARRETQYFGPGTRLLVL.

This chain uses TRBV6-1 with TRBJ2-7; TRBD1 aligns across 8 bases. CDR3 length: 14 amino acids. V was pared by 4 bases and J by 4 bases, with 6 bases of the junction left unmatched. CDR1 and CDR2 from the germline V gene are MNHNS and SASEGT. The CDR3 region is CASSAGGALYEQYF. The CDR3 coding sequence is TGTGCCAGCAGTGCAGGGGGCGCGTTATACGAGCAGTACTTC.

The genes are TRBV19 and TRBJ2-7, with 11 bases identical to TRBD2. CDR3 length: 15 residues. Looked up from germline, CDR1 is LNHDA and CDR2 is SQIVND (reference sequence). V was pared by 3 bases and J by 4 bases, with 5 bases of the junction left unmatched. CDR3 in DNA: TGTGCCAGTAGTATCGGACTAGCGGGTATTTACGAGCAGTACTTC. It codes for CASSIGLAGIYEQYF.

V usage is TRBV11-1 and J usage is TRBJ2-3; TRBD2 might be the D (6 bases). This CDR3 comprises 14 residues. Per the germline V gene, CDR1 is SGHAT and CDR2 is FQDESV (reference sequence). V lost 4 bases and J 2 bases, leaving 10 bases between the germline ends. The CDR3 bases are TGTGCCAGCAGCTCTCCTAGCGTCACAGATACGCAGTATTTT. Translating it yields CASSSPSVTDTQYF.

This clone was seen a few times. J is TRBJ2-2 and V is TRBV6-5; TRBD1 matches 7 bases. CDR3 length: 15 amino acids. Germline V gene sequence: CDR1 MNHEY, CDR2 SVGAGI. After removal of 2 bases from V and 3 bases from J, the junction contained 3 bases not matched to a gene. The CDR3 DNA reads as TGTGCCAGCAGTTACAGGGGGCTCGACACCGGGGAGCTGTTTTTT. This sequence encodes CASSYRGLDTGELFF.

V usage is TRBV19 and J usage is TRBJ2-7; tentatively, D is TRBD1 or TRBD2 (7 bases each). The CDR3 is 14 residues long. Germline CDR1 is LNHDA and CDR2 is SQIVND (reference sequence). Trimming removed 3 bases at V and 2 bases at J, with 11 bases between. The CDR3 is CASSIQGGTYEQYF. DNA of the CDR3: TGTGCCAGTAGTATCCAGGGGGGGACCTACGAGCAGTACTTC.

This rearrangement joins TRBV28 to TRBJ1-3, with D uncertain. The CDR3 has 15 amino acids. Germline CDR1 reads MDHEN; CDR2 reads SYDVKM. V lost 3 bases and J 0 bases, leaving 9 bases between the germline ends. In DNA form, the CDR3 reads TGTGCCAGCAGTTTCGCGGGTACCTCTGGAAACACCATATATTTT. It codes for CASSFAGTSGNTIYF.

The chain carries TRBV10-1 and TRBJ1-2; D is unclear. V gave up 6 bases and J gave up 8 bases, with 10 bases separating them. The CDR3 is made up of 11 amino acids. CDR1 is WNHNN and CDR2 is SYGVQD in the germline V gene (reference sequence). CDR3 in DNA: TGCGCCAGCAGCGGTTCCGGCGGCTACACCTTC. Translating it yields CASSGSGGYTF.

The V call is TRBV7-7, the J call TRBJ2-1, with 10 bases fitting TRBD2. Per germline, CDR1 SSHAT and CDR2 FNYEAQ (reference sequence). The CDR3 is made up of 12 amino acids. V was clipped by 8 bases and J by 7 bases; unmatched bases: 2. This chain's CDR3 is CASQLAGNEQFF. CDR3 in DNA: TGTGCCAGCCAACTAGCGGGAAATGAGCAGTTCTTC.

This clone was picked up one time. The rearrangement uses TRBV6-5 and TRBJ2-2, with D hard to call. CDR3 size: 11 residues. V was shortened by 5 bases and J by 4 bases, with 2 bases between the two germline ends. Germline-derived CDR1 and CDR2 are MNHEY and SVGAGI. The CDR3 reads CASSPTGELFF. The DNA of the CDR3 is TGTGCCAGCAGTCCCACCGGGGAGCTGTTTTTT.

This sequence joins TRBV7-2 and TRBJ2-1; no clear D gene. The CDR3 extends over 13 amino acids. Trimming took off 3 bases at V and 6 bases at J, with 9 bases between the two ends. CDR1 is SGHTA, CDR2 FQGNSA, per germline. CDR3 DNA: TGTGCCAGCAGCTTCCCGAACAGCAATGAGCAGTTCTTC. It is translated as CASSFPNSNEQFF.

The rearrangement links TRBV28 to TRBJ1-1; D remains ambiguous. V was shortened by 9 bases and J by 1 base, with 9 bases between the two germline ends. This CDR3 has 12 amino acids. Germline lookup yields CDR1 MDHEN and CDR2 SYDVKM. The CDR3, as DNA: TGTGCCAGTCTATTGGGGAACACTGAAGCTTTCTTT. Protein sequence: CASLLGNTEAFF.

Here the CDR3 DNA reads TGTGCCAGTAGTATAGGGGGACAGGGGCGGACCTACGAGCAGTACTTC. Its protein product is CASSIGGQGRTYEQYF. This chain joins TRBV19 and TRBJ2-7; 10 bases agree with TRBD1. In germline, CDR1 is LNHDA, CDR2 SQIVND (reference sequence). There are 16 residues in the CDR3. V lost 1 base and J lost 2; bases outside the gene matches: 5.

As to this clone: The junction does not match germline at one end; this may be a read error. The chain links TRBV5-5 to TRBJ1-2; D is undetermined. Per the germline V gene, CDR1 is SGHKS and CDR2 is YYEKEE (reference sequence). CDR3 length: 13 amino acids. CDR3 region: CASSRTPHYGYTF. In DNA, the CDR3 is TGTGCCAGCAGCCGGACCCCCCACTACGGCTACACCTTC.

The chain links TRBV7-8 to TRBJ1-2; 7 bases are shared with TRBD1. This CDR3 spans 16 amino acids. Germline V lookup: CDR1 SGHVS, CDR2 FQNEAQ. Germline trimming cut 7 bases from V and 0 bases from J; bases unmatched to any gene: 11. CDR3 bases: TGTGCCAGCACCCAAGCGGGACAGAGAGCTAACTATGGCTACACCTTC. The encoded protein is CASTQAGQRANYGYTF. Together with reference TRBV7-8 and TRBJ1-2, the CDR3 gives the full variable domain: GAGVSQSPRYKVAKRGQDVALRCDPISGHVSLFWYQQALGQGPEFLTYFQNEAQLDKSGLPSDRFFAERPEGSVSTLKIQRTQQEDSAVYLCASTQAGQRANYGYTFGSGTRLTVV.

The chain uses TRBV14 and TRBJ2-3; D may correspond to TRBD1 or TRBD2 (5 bases each). Germline V gene data show CDR1 as SGHDN and CDR2 as FVKESK. The CDR3 has 16 amino acids. V was shortened by 4 bases and J by 2 bases, with 16 bases between the two germline ends. In nucleotides, the CDR3 is TGTGCCAGCAGCCGATGGGACGGCCAATACACAGATACGCAGTATTTT. It yields the protein CASSRWDGQYTDTQYF.

The V call is TRBV28, the J call TRBJ2-7, with 7 nucleotides matching TRBD1. V was clipped by 3 bases and J by 7 bases; unmatched bases: 15. Germline loops: CDR1 MDHEN, CDR2 SYDVKM. The CDR3 sequence is 16 residues long. For the CDR3, the DNA is TGTGCCAGCAGTTTCCACGGGGTAAGGGGGCAAGGGGAGCAGTACTTC. Residues: CASSFHGVRGQGEQYF.

V is TRBV4-1 and J is TRBJ1-5; D is ambiguous. The length of the CDR3 is 14 residues. Looked up from germline, CDR1 is MGHRA and CDR2 is YSYEKL. V was cut by 2 bases and J by 4 bases, with 9 bases left in between. CDR3 residues: CASSQMDRNQPQHF. CDR3 nucleotides: TGCGCCAGCAGCCAAATGGACCGAAATCAGCCCCAGCATTTT.

The genes are TRBV9 and TRBJ2-1; 12 bases match TRBD2. The CDR3 is 18 amino acids. The germline V gene has CDR1 SGDLS and CDR2 YYNGEE. V lost 3 bases to trimming and J lost 7 bases; unmatched junction nucleotides: 14. The CDR3 DNA reads TGTGCCAGCAGCGCCCGCTCATCACTAGCGGGAGGCATAAATGAGCAGTTCTTC. This codes for CASSARSSLAGGINEQFF.